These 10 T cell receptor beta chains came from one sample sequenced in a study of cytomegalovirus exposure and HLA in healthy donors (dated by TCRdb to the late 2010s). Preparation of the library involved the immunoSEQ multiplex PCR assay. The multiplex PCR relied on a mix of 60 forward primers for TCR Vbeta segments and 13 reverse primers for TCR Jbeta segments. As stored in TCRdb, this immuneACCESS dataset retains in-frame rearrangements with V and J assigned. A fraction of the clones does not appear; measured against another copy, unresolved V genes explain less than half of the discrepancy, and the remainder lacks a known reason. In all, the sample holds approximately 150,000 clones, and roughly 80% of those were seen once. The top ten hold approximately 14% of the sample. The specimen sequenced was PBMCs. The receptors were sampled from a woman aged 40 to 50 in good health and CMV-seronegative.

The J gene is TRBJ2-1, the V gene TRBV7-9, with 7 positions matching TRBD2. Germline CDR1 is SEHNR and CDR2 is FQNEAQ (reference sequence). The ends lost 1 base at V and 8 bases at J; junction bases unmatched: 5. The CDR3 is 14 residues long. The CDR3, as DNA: TGTGCCAGCAGCTTAGGGCAGGGAGGGTATGAGCAGTTCTTC. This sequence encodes CASSLGQGGYEQFF.

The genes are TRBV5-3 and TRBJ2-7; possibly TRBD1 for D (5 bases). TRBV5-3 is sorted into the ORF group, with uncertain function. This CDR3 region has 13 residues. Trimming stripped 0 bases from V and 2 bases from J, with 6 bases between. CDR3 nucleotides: TGTGCCAGAAGCTTGGGACAGCCCTACGAGCAGTACTTC. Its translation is CARSLGQPYEQYF.

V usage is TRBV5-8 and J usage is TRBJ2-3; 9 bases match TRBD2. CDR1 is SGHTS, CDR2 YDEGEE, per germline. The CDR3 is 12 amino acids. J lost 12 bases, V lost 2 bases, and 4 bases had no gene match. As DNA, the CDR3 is TGTGCCAGCAGCTTAAGACTAGCGGCCCAGTATTTT. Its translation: CASSLRLAAQYF.

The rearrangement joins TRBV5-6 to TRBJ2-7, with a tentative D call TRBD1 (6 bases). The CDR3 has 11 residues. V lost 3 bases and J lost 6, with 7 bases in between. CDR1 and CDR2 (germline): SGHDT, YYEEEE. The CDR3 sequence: CASSSRGEQYF. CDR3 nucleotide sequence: TGTGCCAGCAGCTCCAGGGGCGAGCAGTACTTC.

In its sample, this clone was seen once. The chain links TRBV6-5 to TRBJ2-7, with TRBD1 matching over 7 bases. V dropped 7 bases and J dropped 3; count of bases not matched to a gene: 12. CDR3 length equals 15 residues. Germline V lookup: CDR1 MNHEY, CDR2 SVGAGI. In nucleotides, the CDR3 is TGTGCCAGCAAAAAGCCGACAGGGCCACTCTACGAGCAGTACTTC. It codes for CASKKPTGPLYEQYF.

The CDR3: CASGQLSGNTIYF. CDR3 nucleotides: TGTGCCAGCGGGCAACTCTCTGGAAACACCATATATTTT. The V gene is TRBV28, the J gene TRBJ1-3; D is ambiguous. Germline lookup yields CDR1 MDHEN and CDR2 SYDVKM. This CDR3 has 13 residues. V lost 8 bases, J lost 0 bases, and 8 bases lay in between.

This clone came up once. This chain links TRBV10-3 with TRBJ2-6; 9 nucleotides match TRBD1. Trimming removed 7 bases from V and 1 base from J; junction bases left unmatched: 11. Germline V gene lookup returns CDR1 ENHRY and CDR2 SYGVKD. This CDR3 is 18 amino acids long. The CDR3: CAITDRGGPGSGANVLTF. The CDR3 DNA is TGTGCCATCACGGACAGGGGCGGCCCCGGGTCTGGGGCCAACGTCCTGACTTTC.

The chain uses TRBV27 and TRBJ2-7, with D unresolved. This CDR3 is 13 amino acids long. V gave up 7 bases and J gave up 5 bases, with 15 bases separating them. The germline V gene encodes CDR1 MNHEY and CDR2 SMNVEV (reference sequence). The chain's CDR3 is CASTSITANEQYF. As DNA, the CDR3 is TGTGCCAGCACCTCCATTACAGCTAACGAGCAGTACTTC.

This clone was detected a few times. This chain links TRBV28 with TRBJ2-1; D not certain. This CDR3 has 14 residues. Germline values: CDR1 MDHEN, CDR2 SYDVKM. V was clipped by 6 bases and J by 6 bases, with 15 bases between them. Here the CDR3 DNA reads TGTGCCAGCAGGCCTCTTCTAAGCATCAATGAGCAGTTCTTC. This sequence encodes CASRPLLSINEQFF.

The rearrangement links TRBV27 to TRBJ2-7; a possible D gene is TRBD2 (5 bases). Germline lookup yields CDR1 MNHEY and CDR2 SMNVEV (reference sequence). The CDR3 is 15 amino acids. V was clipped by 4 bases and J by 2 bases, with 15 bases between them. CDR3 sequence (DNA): TGTGCCAGCAGTTCCCGCATCGGGGTTCCCTACGAGCAGTACTTC. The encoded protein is CASSSRIGVPYEQYF.